A single sample is the source of the 14 T cell receptor beta chains below, sequenced in a study of identical twins. Using its own MiXCR run on the 5' RACE reads, TCRdb lists one record per CDR3 protein. The sample yields 600,000 to 850,000 distinct CDR3 sequences, around a sixth seen once. These data were also filed under a second study, of T cells expressing NK-cell markers.

The specimen sequenced was PBMCs. These TCRs come from a woman younger than 30 in good health.

This clonotype was picked up a small number of times. The chain links TRBV20-1 to TRBJ1-5; tentative D call: TRBD1 (5 bases). The CDR3 has 14 amino acids. Trimming stripped 3 bases from V and 6 bases from J, with 15 bases between. Germline CDR1 reads DFQATT; CDR2 reads SNEGSKA (reference sequence). CDR3 bases: TGCAGTGCTAGGGGGGGACGCGGGAGTCAGCCCCAGCATTTT. Protein product: CSARGGRGSQPQHF.

This clonotype was seen more than once but under ten times. V gene TRBV12-3 or TRBV12-4 combines with J gene TRBJ1-5; D is unclear. The CDR3 has 14 residues. V was shortened by 6 bases and J by 8 bases, with 17 bases between the two germline ends. The CDR3 loop is CASRGFVTREPQHF. Written as DNA, the CDR3 is TGTGCCAGCAGGGGTTTCGTGACGCGGGAGCCCCAGCATTTT.

Only a few counts were recorded for this clonotype. The chain combines TRBV12-3 or TRBV12-4 with TRBJ2-7, with D tentatively TRBD1 or TRBD2 (5 bases each). V was trimmed by 4 bases and J by 3 bases, leaving 13 bases between them. The CDR3 contains 14 residues. DNA of the CDR3: TGTGCCAGCAGTTCCCGGGACGGAATCTACGAGCAGTACTTC. It is translated as CASSSRDGIYEQYF.

This chain uses TRBV10-2 with TRBJ1-2; perhaps TRBD1 as D (6 bases). The germline V gene has CDR1 WSHSY and CDR2 SAAADI. Trimming pared 7 bases from V and 6 bases from J, leaving 12 bases between. CDR3 length: 12 residues. The CDR3 DNA reads TGCGCCAGCAATCCGGGACAAAATGGCTACACCTTC. Its protein is CASNPGQNGYTF.

The chain joins TRBV5-5 to TRBJ2-2, with TRBD1 matching over 7 bases. The germline gives CDR1 SGHKS, CDR2 YYEKEE (reference sequence). The CDR3 is made up of 16 amino acids. Trimming took 2 bases from V and 0 from J; bases not matched to a gene: 4. As DNA, the CDR3 is TGTGCCAGCAGCTTCTCAGGACAGGCGAACACCGGGGAGCTGTTTTTT. Encoded protein: CASSFSGQANTGELFF.

The chain links TRBV6-1 to TRBJ2-3; the D call may be TRBD1 or TRBD2 (5 bases each). The ends were cut back, 4 bases at V and 1 base at J, with 12 bases in the middle. CDR3 length equals 15 residues. Germline V gene lookup returns CDR1 MNHNS and CDR2 SASEGT. The CDR3 spells CASSAGRFRTDTQYF. The DNA of the CDR3 is TGTGCCAGCAGTGCGGGGCGATTCCGCACAGATACGCAGTATTTT.

The chain couples TRBV25-1 to TRBJ1-1; D might be TRBD1 (6 bases). The length of the CDR3 is 15 residues. CDR1 is MGHDK, CDR2 SYGVNS, per germline. With 1 base removed from V and 7 bases from J, the gap between germline ends came to 16 bases. The CDR3 bases are TGTGCCAGCAGTGAATTTTCTGGCCTCAGGGGTGAAGCTTTCTTT. It yields the protein CASSEFSGLRGEAFF.

This clonotype was seen at least ten times. The chain combines TRBV6-5 with TRBJ1-1, with TRBD1 matching over 7 bases. This CDR3 is 15 amino acids long. Germline values: CDR1 MNHEY, CDR2 SVGAGI. V gave up 0 bases and J gave up 4 bases; unmatched junction bases: 5. DNA for the CDR3: TGTGCCAGCAGTTACTCAGAGGGGGCCGGCACTGAAGCTTTCTTT. This encodes CASSYSEGAGTEAFF.

In this sample, this clonotype turned up a few times. In DNA form, the CDR3 reads TGTGCCAGCAGCGGAACAGGTTCGAACACCGGGGAGCTGTTTTTT. This codes for CASSGTGSNTGELFF. This rearrangement joins TRBV7-9 to TRBJ2-2; D is perhaps TRBD1 (5 bases). The germline V and J ends were trimmed by 5 bases and 0 bases, with 10 bases remaining between them. Germline CDR1 SEHNR, CDR2 FQNEAQ (reference sequence). The CDR3 totals 15 residues.

This clonotype came up a few times. The chain combines TRBV7-9 with TRBJ1-1; D unclear. V lost 7 bases and J lost 1, with 7 bases in between. The CDR3 totals 12 residues. Per the germline V gene, CDR1 is SEHNR and CDR2 is FQNEAQ (reference sequence). CDR3 residues: CASKRQNTEAFF. The CDR3 nucleotides read TGTGCCAGCAAAAGGCAGAACACTGAAGCTTTCTTT. The variable domain in full, completed from reference TRBV7-9 and TRBJ1-1, reads DTGVSQNPRHKITKRGQNVTFRCDPISEHNRLYWYRQTLGQGPEFLTYFQNEAQLEKSRLLSDRFSAERPKGSFSTLEIQRTEQGDSAMYLCASKRQNTEAFFGQGTRLTVV.

This sequence joins TRBV5-1 and TRBJ2-7, with 8 bases identical to TRBD2. CDR1 and CDR2 from the germline V gene are SGHRS and YFSETQ. CDR3 length equals 18 residues. Trimming cost V 0 bases and J 5 bases; bases outside gene matches: 16. The CDR3 DNA reads as TGCGCCAGCAGCTTGGGGCTTAGCGGGATGGTGTCCTACAACGAGCAGTACTTC. This gives the protein CASSLGLSGMVSYNEQYF.

The chain couples TRBV6-6 to TRBJ1-1; no firm D call. The CDR3 extends over 13 amino acids. Germline V gene lookup returns CDR1 MNHNY and CDR2 SVGAGI (reference sequence). V was pared by 2 bases and J by 4 bases, with 8 bases between. As DNA, the CDR3 is TGTGCCAGCAGTTACGGAGCTAGCACTGAAGCTTTCTTT. It encodes CASSYGASTEAFF.

This clonotype was detected only a few times. The chain joins TRBV10-1 to TRBJ2-1; maybe TRBD2 (6 bases). Per germline, CDR1 WNHNN and CDR2 SYGVQD (reference sequence). The CDR3 loop spans 13 amino acids. V was shortened by 6 bases and J by 8 bases, with 14 bases between the two germline ends. CDR3 bases: TGCGCCAGCAGCGAGACTAGGGGTTATGAGCAGTTCTTC. Translated: CASSETRGYEQFF.

The CDR3 DNA reads as TGTGCCAGCAGCGCCCGGGACGCCCGGAATGAGCAGTTCTTC. Its translation: CASSARDARNEQFF. The V call is TRBV3-1, the J call TRBJ2-1; D might be TRBD1 or TRBD2, each matching 5 bases. CDR3 length: 14 amino acids. Trimming shortened V by 5 bases and J by 7 bases, and 15 bases separated the two germline ends. Germline CDR1 LGHDT, CDR2 YNNKEL (reference sequence).